This entry lists 11 T cell receptor beta chains sequenced from one sample in a study of cytomegalovirus exposure and HLA in healthy donors. The study ran its PCR with 60 Vbeta and 13 Jbeta primers. Method: immunoSEQ multiplex PCR; TCRdb's copy keeps in-frame clones and lacks some. The sample consists of around 130,000 clones, 70% to 85% of them appearing once. The sequencing input was PBMCs. Receptor source: a boy aged 2 to 9 in good health and CMV-seronegative.

V is TRBV7-9 and J is TRBJ2-7, with 7 bases matching TRBD2. J gave up 5 bases and V 5 bases, and 3 bases lay outside the gene matches. CDR1 and CDR2 from the germline V gene are SEHNR and FQNEAQ (reference sequence). The CDR3 spans 12 residues. CDR3 protein: CASSAGLNEQYF. The CDR3 DNA reads TGTGCCAGCAGCGCGGGACTAAACGAGCAGTACTTC.

This clone has only a few counts. The chain links TRBV7-3 to TRBJ2-1, with a weak D call TRBD1 (6 bases). Germline V CDR1 and CDR2: SGHTA, FQGTGA. V gave up 4 bases and J gave up 4 bases, with 14 bases separating them. The CDR3 is 15 amino acids. CDR3 nucleotides: TGTGCCAGCAGCTCGACAGGTAGTCCTTACAATGAGCAGTTCTTC. Its protein product is CASSSTGSPYNEQFF. The full variable domain, with the rest looked up from reference TRBV7-3 and TRBJ2-1, is GAGVSQTPSNKVTEKGKYVELRCDPISGHTALYWYRQSLGQGPEFLIYFQGTGAADDSGLPNDRFFAVRPEGSVSTLKIQRTERGDSAVYLCASSSTGSPYNEQFFGPGTRLTVL.

This rearrangement joins TRBV5-6 to TRBJ1-2; 7 bases fit TRBD1. V lost 4 bases and J lost 3; bases outside the gene matches: 6. Germline-derived CDR1 and CDR2 are SGHDT and YYEEEE. This CDR3 has 14 residues. The DNA of the CDR3 is TGTGCCAGCAGCACAGGGACAGCTTACTATGGCTACACCTTC. Residues: CASSTGTAYYGYTF.

This clone appeared a few times. This sequence joins TRBV6-4 and TRBJ1-2; D may be TRBD1 (6 bases). This CDR3 is built from 13 residues. Germline assignment: CDR1 MRHNA and CDR2 SNTAGT. V lost 2 bases to trimming and J lost 2 bases, with 6 bases between them. The CDR3 spells CASSDGTNYGYTF. The CDR3 DNA reads as TGTGCCAGCAGTGACGGGACAAACTATGGCTACACCTTC.

This rearrangement joins TRBV6-6 to TRBJ1-3; no clear D gene. Germline-derived CDR1 and CDR2 are MNHNY and SVGAGI (reference sequence). V shed 6 bases and J shed 7 bases, with 22 bases lying between them. This CDR3 spans 16 amino acids. The CDR3 coding sequence is TGTGCCAGCAGCCAAGTTTCGGGGAGCGGGTGGAACACCATATATTTT. This encodes CASSQVSGSGWNTIYF.

This clone appeared once. The chain carries TRBV6-5 and TRBJ2-2; possible D gene TRBD1, 6 bases. Germline V lookup: CDR1 MNHEY, CDR2 SVGAGI. The CDR3 is made up of 13 amino acids. The V end was cut by 6 bases, the J end by 5 bases, with 10 bases between. The DNA of the CDR3 is TGTGCCAGCAGAAGGGGGATAACCGGGGAGCTGTTTTTT. Translating it yields CASRRGITGELFF.

V is TRBV6-4 and J is TRBJ1-2; 12 positions agree with TRBD1. Trimming cost V 6 bases and J 8 bases; bases outside gene matches: 4. Germline lookup yields CDR1 MRHNA and CDR2 SNTAGT. The CDR3 loop spans 13 amino acids. The CDR3 protein is CASRGDRGLGYTF. The DNA of the CDR3 is TGTGCCAGCAGGGGGGACAGGGGGCTAGGCTACACCTTC.

This clone was counted a single time. The chain employs TRBV4-1 and TRBJ2-5, with a tentative D call TRBD1 (6 bases). CDR1 is MGHRA, CDR2 YSYEKL, per germline. V was clipped by 0 bases and J by 5 bases, with 16 bases between them. The CDR3 has 16 amino acids. The CDR3 DNA reads TGCGCCAGCAGCCAAGAAAAGGGACATCATTTTGAGACCCAGTACTTC. Protein sequence: CASSQEKGHHFETQYF.

The gene calls are TRBV27 and TRBJ2-2, with 11 positions matching TRBD2. Germline loops: CDR1 MNHEY, CDR2 SMNVEV (reference sequence). With 5 bases clipped from V and 7 bases from J, the junction kept 12 bases outside the gene matches. The CDR3 has 17 amino acids. CDR3 amino acids: CASSPQLLAGVVGELFF. CDR3 coding DNA: TGTGCCAGCAGTCCCCAACTACTAGCGGGGGTGGTCGGGGAGCTGTTTTTT.

The chain uses TRBV9 and TRBJ2-1, with a tentative D call TRBD2 (6 bases). The CDR3 loop spans 17 amino acids. V gave up 4 bases and J gave up 7 bases, with 24 bases separating them. Germline V gene lookup returns CDR1 SGDLS and CDR2 YYNGEE. CDR3 in DNA: TGTGCCAGCAGCCCAGGCGGGGCGGTCTTAGCCTGGAATGAGCAGTTCTTC. Its protein product is CASSPGGAVLAWNEQFF.

The V and J genes are TRBV18 and TRBJ1-1, with D tentatively TRBD1 (5 bases). The germline V gene has CDR1 KGHSH and CDR2 LQKENI. V dropped 2 bases and J dropped 2 bases, with 6 bases sitting between them. The CDR3 runs 13 residues. CDR3 nucleotides: TGTGCCAGCTCACCAGGGGCCAACACTGAAGCTTTCTTT. Amino acid sequence: CASSPGANTEAFF.